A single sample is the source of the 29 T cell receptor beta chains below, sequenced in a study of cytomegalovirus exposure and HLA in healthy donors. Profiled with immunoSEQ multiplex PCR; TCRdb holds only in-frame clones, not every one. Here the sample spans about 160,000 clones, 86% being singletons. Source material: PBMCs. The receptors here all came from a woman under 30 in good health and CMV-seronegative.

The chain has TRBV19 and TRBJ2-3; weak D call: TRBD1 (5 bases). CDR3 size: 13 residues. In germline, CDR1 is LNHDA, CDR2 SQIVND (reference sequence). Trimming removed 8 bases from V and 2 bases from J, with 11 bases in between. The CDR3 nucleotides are TGTGCCAGTTGGGGCTGGGACACAGATACGCAGTATTTT. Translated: CASWGWDTDTQYF.

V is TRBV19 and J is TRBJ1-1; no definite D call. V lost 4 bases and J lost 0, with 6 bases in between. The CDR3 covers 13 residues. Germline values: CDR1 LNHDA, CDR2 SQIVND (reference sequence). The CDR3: CASSTVMNTEAFF. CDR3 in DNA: TGTGCCAGTAGTACGGTAATGAACACTGAAGCTTTCTTT.

The CDR3 is CASSLDLAGAYEQYF. CDR3 sequence (DNA): TGTGCCAGCAGTTTAGACCTAGCCGGGGCCTACGAGCAGTACTTC. The chain combines TRBV27 with TRBJ2-7; possibly TRBD2 for D (5 bases). The CDR3 spans 15 residues. Germline-derived CDR1 and CDR2 are MNHEY and SMNVEV (reference sequence). Trimming cost V 2 bases and J 2 bases, with 13 bases left between them.

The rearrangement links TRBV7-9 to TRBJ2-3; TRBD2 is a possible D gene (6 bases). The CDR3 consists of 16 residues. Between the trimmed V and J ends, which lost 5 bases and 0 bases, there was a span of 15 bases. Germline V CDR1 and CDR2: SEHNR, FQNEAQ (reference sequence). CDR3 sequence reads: CASSPPGTRSTDTQYF. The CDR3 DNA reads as TGTGCCAGCAGCCCGCCCGGGACTCGTAGCACAGATACGCAGTATTTT. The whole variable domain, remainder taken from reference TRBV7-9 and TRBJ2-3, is DTGVSQNPRHKITKRGQNVTFRCDPISEHNRLYWYRQTLGQGPEFLTYFQNEAQLEKSRLLSDRFSAERPKGSFSTLEIQRTEQGDSAMYLCASSPPGTRSTDTQYFGPGTRLTVL.

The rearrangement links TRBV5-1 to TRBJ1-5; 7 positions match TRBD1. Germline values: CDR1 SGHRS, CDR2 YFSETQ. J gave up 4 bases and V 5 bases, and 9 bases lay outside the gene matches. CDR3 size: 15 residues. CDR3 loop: CASRLSGGANQPQHF. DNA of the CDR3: TGCGCCAGCAGATTGTCAGGGGGAGCGAATCAGCCCCAGCATTTT.

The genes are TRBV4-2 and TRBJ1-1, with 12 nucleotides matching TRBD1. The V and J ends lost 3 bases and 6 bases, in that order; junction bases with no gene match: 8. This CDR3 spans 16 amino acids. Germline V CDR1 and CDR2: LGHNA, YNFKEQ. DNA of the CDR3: TGTGCCAGCAGCCAGGGACAGGGGGCGCGCCCGGCTGAAGCTTTCTTT. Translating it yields CASSQGQGARPAEAFF.

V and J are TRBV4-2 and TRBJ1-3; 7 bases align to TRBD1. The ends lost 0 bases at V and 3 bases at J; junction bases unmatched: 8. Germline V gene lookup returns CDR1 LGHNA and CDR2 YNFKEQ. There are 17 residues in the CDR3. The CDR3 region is CASSQEGQLELGNTIYF. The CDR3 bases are TGTGCCAGCAGCCAAGAGGGACAGCTCGAACTTGGAAACACCATATATTTT.

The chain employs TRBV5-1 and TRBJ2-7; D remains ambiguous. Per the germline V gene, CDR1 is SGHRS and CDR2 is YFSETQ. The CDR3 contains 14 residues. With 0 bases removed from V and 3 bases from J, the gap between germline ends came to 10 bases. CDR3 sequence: CASSLERHSYEQYF. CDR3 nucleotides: TGCGCCAGCAGCTTGGAACGGCACAGCTACGAGCAGTACTTC.

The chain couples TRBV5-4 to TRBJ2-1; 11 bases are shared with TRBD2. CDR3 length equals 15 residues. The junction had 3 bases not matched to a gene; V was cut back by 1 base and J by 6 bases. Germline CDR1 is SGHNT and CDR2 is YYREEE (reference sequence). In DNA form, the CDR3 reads TGTGCCAGCAGCTTGAATAGCGGGGGGGCCAATGAGCAGTTCTTC. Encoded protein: CASSLNSGGANEQFF.

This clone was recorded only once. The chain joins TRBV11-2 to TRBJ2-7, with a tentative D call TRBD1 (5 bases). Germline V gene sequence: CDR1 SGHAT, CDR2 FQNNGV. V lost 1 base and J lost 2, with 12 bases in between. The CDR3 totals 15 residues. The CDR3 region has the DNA TGTGCCAGCAGCTTAGGAAGGATGGGGCCCTACGAGCAGTACTTC. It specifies CASSLGRMGPYEQYF.

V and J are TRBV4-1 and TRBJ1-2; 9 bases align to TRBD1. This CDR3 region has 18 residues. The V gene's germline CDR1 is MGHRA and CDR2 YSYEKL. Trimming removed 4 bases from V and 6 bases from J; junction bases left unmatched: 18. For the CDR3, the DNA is TGCGCCAGCAGCCGGAAACTCTCCGGGACAGGGAAGGAGGATGGCTACACCTTC. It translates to CASSRKLSGTGKEDGYTF.

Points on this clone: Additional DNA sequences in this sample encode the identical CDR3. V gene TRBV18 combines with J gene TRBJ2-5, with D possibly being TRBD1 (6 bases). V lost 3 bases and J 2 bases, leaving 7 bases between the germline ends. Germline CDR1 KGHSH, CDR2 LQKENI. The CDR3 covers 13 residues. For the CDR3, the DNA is TGTGCCAGCTCACCGGGGACACAAGAGACCCAGTACTTC. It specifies CASSPGTQETQYF.

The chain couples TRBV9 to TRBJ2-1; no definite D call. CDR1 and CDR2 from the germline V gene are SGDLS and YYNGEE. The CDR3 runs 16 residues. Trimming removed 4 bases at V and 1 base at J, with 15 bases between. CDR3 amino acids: CASSPSDEESYNEQFF. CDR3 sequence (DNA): TGTGCCAGCAGCCCCTCGGATGAGGAGTCCTACAATGAGCAGTTCTTC.

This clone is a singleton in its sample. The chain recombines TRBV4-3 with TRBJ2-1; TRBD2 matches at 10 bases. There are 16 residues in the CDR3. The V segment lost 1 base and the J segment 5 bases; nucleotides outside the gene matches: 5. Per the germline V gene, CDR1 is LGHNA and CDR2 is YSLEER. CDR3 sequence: CASSQVGLATHNEQFF. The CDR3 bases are TGCGCCAGCAGCCAAGTGGGACTAGCGACCCACAATGAGCAGTTCTTC.

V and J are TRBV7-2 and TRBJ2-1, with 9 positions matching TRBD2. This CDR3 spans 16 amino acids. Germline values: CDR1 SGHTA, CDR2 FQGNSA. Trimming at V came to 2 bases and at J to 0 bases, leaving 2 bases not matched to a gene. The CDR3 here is CASSLMTSGSYNEQFF. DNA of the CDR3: TGTGCCAGCAGCTTAATGACTAGCGGCTCCTACAATGAGCAGTTCTTC.

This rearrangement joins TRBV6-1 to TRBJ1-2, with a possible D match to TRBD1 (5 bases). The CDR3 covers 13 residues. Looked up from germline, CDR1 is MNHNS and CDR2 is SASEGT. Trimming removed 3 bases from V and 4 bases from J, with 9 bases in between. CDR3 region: CASSEGRVYGYTF. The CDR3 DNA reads TGTGCCAGCAGTGAGGGCAGGGTCTATGGCTACACCTTC.

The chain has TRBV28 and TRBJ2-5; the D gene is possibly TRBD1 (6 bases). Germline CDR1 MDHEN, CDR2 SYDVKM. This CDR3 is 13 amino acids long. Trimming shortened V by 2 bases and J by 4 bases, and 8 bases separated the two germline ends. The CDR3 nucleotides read TGTGCCAGCAGTTTAGGGGGCAGAGAGACCCAGTACTTC. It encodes CASSLGGRETQYF. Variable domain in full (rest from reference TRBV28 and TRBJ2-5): DVKVTQSSRYLVKRTGEKVFLECVQDMDHENMFWYRQDPGLGLRLIYFSYDVKMKEKGDIPEGYSVSREKKERFSLILESASTNQTSMYLCASSLGGRETQYFGPGTRLLVL.

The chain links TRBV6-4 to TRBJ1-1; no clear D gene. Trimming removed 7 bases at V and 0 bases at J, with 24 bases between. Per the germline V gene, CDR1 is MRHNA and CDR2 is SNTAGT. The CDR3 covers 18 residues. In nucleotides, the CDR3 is TGTGCCAGCATCCCCCGTTGGGTTCTATGCGGCCTGAACACTGAAGCTTTCTTT. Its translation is CASIPRWVLCGLNTEAFF.

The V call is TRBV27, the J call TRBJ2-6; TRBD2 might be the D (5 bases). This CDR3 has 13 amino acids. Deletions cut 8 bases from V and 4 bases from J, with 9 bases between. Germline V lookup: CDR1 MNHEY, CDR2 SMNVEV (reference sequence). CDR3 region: CASRGTGANVLTF. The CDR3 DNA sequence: TGTGCCAGCCGGGGTACCGGGGCCAACGTCCTGACTTTC.

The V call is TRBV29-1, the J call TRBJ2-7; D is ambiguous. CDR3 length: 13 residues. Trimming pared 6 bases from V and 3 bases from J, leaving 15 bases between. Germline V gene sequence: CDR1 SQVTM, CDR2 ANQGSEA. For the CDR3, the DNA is TGCAGCGTCCGAGTGAGTGAGGACTACGAGCAGTACTTC. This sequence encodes CSVRVSEDYEQYF.

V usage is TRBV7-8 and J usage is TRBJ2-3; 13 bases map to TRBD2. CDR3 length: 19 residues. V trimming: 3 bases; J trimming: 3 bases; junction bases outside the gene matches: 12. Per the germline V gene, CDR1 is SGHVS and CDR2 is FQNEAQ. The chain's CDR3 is CASSLGILTSGGATDTQYF. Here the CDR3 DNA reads TGTGCCAGCAGCTTGGGAATACTTACTAGCGGGGGGGCAACAGATACGCAGTATTTT.

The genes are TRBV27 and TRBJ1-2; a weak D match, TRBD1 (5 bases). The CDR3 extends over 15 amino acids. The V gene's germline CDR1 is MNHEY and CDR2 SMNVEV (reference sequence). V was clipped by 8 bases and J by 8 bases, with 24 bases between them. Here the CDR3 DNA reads TGTGCCAGCGGTTACCATCCGACAGTTTCGGAGGGCTACACCTTC. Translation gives CASGYHPTVSEGYTF.

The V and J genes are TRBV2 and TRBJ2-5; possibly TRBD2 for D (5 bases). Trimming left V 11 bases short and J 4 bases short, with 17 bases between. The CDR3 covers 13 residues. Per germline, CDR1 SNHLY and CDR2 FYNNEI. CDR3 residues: CAGRAGPGETQYF. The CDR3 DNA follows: TGTGCCGGCCGGGCGGGTCCAGGAGAGACCCAGTACTTC.

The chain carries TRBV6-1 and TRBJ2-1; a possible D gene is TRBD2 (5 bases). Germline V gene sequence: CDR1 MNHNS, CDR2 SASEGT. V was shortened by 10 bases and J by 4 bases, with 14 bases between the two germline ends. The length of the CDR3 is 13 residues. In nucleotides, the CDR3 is TGTGCCACACCACATCCGGGGTACAATGAGCAGTTCTTC. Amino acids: CATPHPGYNEQFF.

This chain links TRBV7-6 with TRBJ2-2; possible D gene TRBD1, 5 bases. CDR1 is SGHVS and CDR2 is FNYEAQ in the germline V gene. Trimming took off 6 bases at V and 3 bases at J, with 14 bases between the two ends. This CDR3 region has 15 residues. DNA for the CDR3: TGTGCCAGCAGTCTATTAGGGGCCCACACCGGGGAGCTGTTTTTT. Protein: CASSLLGAHTGELFF.

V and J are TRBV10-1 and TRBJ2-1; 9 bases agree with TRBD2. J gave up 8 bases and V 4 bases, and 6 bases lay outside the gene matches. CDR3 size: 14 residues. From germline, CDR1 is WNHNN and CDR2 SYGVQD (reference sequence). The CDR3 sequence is CASSAGLASDEQFF. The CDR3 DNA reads TGCGCCAGCAGTGCGGGACTAGCTTCCGATGAGCAGTTCTTC.

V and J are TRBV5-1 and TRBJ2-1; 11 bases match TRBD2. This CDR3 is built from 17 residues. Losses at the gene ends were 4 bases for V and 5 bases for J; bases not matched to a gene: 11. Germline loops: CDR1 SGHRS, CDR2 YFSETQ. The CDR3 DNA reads TGCGCCAGCAGCCCTACCGGGACTAGCGGCCCTAACAATGAGCAGTTCTTC. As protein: CASSPTGTSGPNNEQFF.

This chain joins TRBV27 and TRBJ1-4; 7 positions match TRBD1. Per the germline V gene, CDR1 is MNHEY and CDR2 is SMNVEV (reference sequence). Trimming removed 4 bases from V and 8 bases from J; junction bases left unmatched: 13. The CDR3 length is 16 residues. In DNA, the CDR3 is TGTGCCAGCAGTTCCCTCCGCCGACAGGGAAGCGAAAAACTGTTTTTT. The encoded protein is CASSSLRRQGSEKLFF. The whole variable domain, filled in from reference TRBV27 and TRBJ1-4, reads EAQVTQNPRYLITVTGKKLTVTCSQNMNHEYMSWYRQDPGLGLRQIYYSMNVEVTDKGDVPEGYKVSRKEKRNFPLILESPSPNQTSLYFCASSSLRRQGSEKLFFGSGTQLSVL.

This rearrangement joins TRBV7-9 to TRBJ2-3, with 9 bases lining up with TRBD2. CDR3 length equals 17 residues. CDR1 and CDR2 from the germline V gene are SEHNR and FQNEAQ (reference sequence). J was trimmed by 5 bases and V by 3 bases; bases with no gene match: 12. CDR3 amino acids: CASSFPLAGPGEDTQYF. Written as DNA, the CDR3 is TGTGCCAGCAGCTTCCCGCTAGCGGGGCCCGGAGAAGATACGCAGTATTTT.